These T cell receptor beta chains were read from a single sample in a study of lymphopenia after photon versus proton radiotherapy. Data came from immunoSEQ multiplex PCR; TCRdb stores just in-frame clones and leaves some out. The table has 150,000 to 200,000 clones, around 85% seen once; the top ten hold around 4.6%. The sample in question was peripheral blood, obtained from a patient treated with photon-based radiotherapy. These receptors were collected from a man in his fifties or sixties with gastric cancer. CDR3s include the opening cysteine and the closing phenylalanine or tryptophan. Each record gives: D gene, clone size, V gene, J gene, CDR3 protein, CDR3 DNA. D genes are given only for firm matches. Only some rows state a clone size, as once, few, many or a class for expanded clones.

d_gene: -
abundance: -
v_gene: TRBV13
j_gene: TRBJ1-2
CDR3aa: CASLDVSLGYTF
CDR3nt: TGTGCCAGCCTTGATGTCTCGTTGGGCTACACCTTC

d_gene: -
abundance: -
v_gene: TRBV2
j_gene: TRBJ2-2
CDR3aa: CASSGQANTGELFF
CDR3nt: TGTGCCAGCAGTGGACAGGCGAACACCGGGGAGCTGTTTTTT

d_gene: TRBD1
abundance: -
v_gene: TRBV27
j_gene: TRBJ2-2
CDR3aa: CASTRDRGRAGELFF
CDR3nt: TGTGCCAGCACCAGGGACAGGGGGCGAGCCGGGGAGCTGTTTTTT

d_gene: -
abundance: -
v_gene: TRBV29-1
j_gene: TRBJ1-5
CDR3aa: CSVRWGWNQPQHF
CDR3nt: TGCAGCGTTCGATGGGGTTGGAATCAGCCCCAGCATTTT

d_gene: TRBD2
abundance: -
v_gene: TRBV6-4
j_gene: TRBJ2-7
CDR3aa: CASSGPRVAGIIYEQYF
CDR3nt: TGTGCCAGCAGTGGCCCCCGGGTAGCGGGAATTATCTACGAGCAGTACTTC

d_gene: TRBD1
abundance: -
v_gene: TRBV7-9
j_gene: TRBJ1-2
CDR3aa: CASSQGTGDYGYTF
CDR3nt: TGTGCCAGCAGCCAGGGGACAGGGGACTATGGCTACACCTTC

d_gene: -
abundance: -
v_gene: TRBV10-3
j_gene: TRBJ1-2
CDR3aa: CAISEYNYGYTF
CDR3nt: TGTGCCATCAGTGAGTACAACTATGGCTACACCTTC

d_gene: -
abundance: -
v_gene: TRBV7-6
j_gene: TRBJ1-5
CDR3aa: CASSLAPAGSHQPQHF
CDR3nt: TGTGCCAGCAGCTTAGCGCCGGCAGGGAGTCATCAGCCCCAGCATTTT

d_gene: -
abundance: -
v_gene: TRBV23-1
j_gene: TRBJ1-2
CDR3aa: CASSQSQRAVFYGYTF
CDR3nt: TGCGCCAGCAGTCAATCACAGAGGGCAGTTTTCTATGGCTACACCTTC

d_gene: -
abundance: -
v_gene: TRBV6-4
j_gene: TRBJ2-3
CDR3aa: CASSDSPGDTDTQYF
CDR3nt: TGTGCCAGCAGTGACTCGCCGGGAGACACAGATACGCAGTATTTT

d_gene: TRBD2
abundance: -
v_gene: TRBV7-6
j_gene: TRBJ2-2
CDR3aa: CASSLVAGGGTGELFF
CDR3nt: TGTGCCAGCAGCTTAGTAGCGGGAGGTGGCACCGGGGAGCTGTTTTTT

d_gene: -
abundance: -
v_gene: TRBV18
j_gene: TRBJ1-1
CDR3aa: CASSPNLGGMNTEAFF
CDR3nt: TGTGCCAGCTCACCGAATCTCGGCGGCATGAACACTGAAGCTTTCTTT

d_gene: -
abundance: -
v_gene: TRBV18
j_gene: TRBJ2-1
CDR3aa: CASSLDDNEQFF
CDR3nt: TGTGCCAGCTCCCTGGACGACAATGAGCAGTTCTTC

d_gene: -
abundance: -
v_gene: TRBV18
j_gene: TRBJ1-2
CDR3aa: CASSPGQIGYGYTF
CDR3nt: TGTGCCAGCTCACCAGGACAGATCGGCTATGGCTACACCTTC

d_gene: -
abundance: -
v_gene: TRBV30
j_gene: TRBJ1-4
CDR3aa: CAWSVRGGINEKLFF
CDR3nt: TGTGCCTGGAGTGTACGCGGGGGAATAAATGAAAAACTGTTTTTT

d_gene: -
abundance: -
v_gene: TRBV9
j_gene: TRBJ2-7
CDR3aa: CASSVEGTPPYEQYF
CDR3nt: TGTGCCAGCAGCGTAGAGGGGACACCTCCCTACGAGCAGTACTTC

d_gene: TRBD1
abundance: -
v_gene: TRBV5-1
j_gene: TRBJ1-2
CDR3aa: CASSLQGKDGYTF
CDR3nt: TGCGCCAGCAGCTTACAGGGGAAGGATGGCTACACCTTC

d_gene: -
abundance: once
v_gene: TRBV7-6
j_gene: TRBJ1-5
CDR3aa: CASSLQKDNQPQHF
CDR3nt: TGTGCCAGCAGCTTGCAGAAAGACAATCAGCCCCAGCATTTT

d_gene: -
abundance: -
v_gene: TRBV2
j_gene: TRBJ1-5
CDR3aa: CASSSQGLNQPQHF
CDR3nt: TGTGCCAGCAGTTCACAGGGTTTAAATCAGCCCCAGCATTTT

d_gene: TRBD2
abundance: -
v_gene: TRBV18
j_gene: TRBJ2-1
CDR3aa: CASSPDGLAGVAQFF
CDR3nt: TGTGCCAGCTCCCCAGACGGACTAGCGGGAGTGGCCCAGTTCTTC

d_gene: TRBD1
abundance: -
v_gene: TRBV5-1
j_gene: TRBJ2-1
CDR3aa: CASKDRPSSYNEQFF
CDR3nt: TGCGCCAGCAAGGACAGGCCAAGCTCCTACAATGAGCAGTTCTTC

d_gene: TRBD1
abundance: -
v_gene: TRBV10-3
j_gene: TRBJ1-1
CDR3aa: CAIGQGEDTEAFF
CDR3nt: TGTGCCATCGGCCAGGGGGAGGACACTGAAGCTTTCTTT

d_gene: -
abundance: -
v_gene: TRBV30
j_gene: TRBJ1-5
CDR3aa: CAWSTGSSNQPQHF
CDR3nt: TGTGCCTGGAGTACAGGGAGTAGCAATCAGCCCCAGCATTTT

d_gene: -
abundance: once
v_gene: TRBV5-1
j_gene: TRBJ2-5
CDR3aa: CASSSGQSSGSQYF
CDR3nt: TGCGCCAGCAGCTCCGGACAGTCCTCTGGGTCCCAGTACTTC

d_gene: TRBD1
abundance: -
v_gene: TRBV25-1
j_gene: TRBJ1-1
CDR3aa: CASSDPGQGNTEAFF
CDR3nt: TGTGCCAGCAGTGATCCCGGACAGGGGAACACTGAAGCTTTCTTT

d_gene: TRBD1
abundance: -
v_gene: TRBV27
j_gene: TRBJ1-5
CDR3aa: CASSLLGTGGYGNQPQHF
CDR3nt: TGTGCCAGCAGTTTATTGGGGACAGGGGGCTATGGCAATCAGCCCCAGCATTTT

d_gene: -
abundance: -
v_gene: TRBV5-4
j_gene: TRBJ2-7
CDR3aa: CATRGRSSYEQYF
CDR3nt: TGTGCCACAAGAGGCCGGAGCTCCTACGAGCAGTACTTC

d_gene: -
abundance: -
v_gene: TRBV10-3
j_gene: TRBJ2-3
CDR3aa: CAISDLGLNTDTQYF
CDR3nt: TGTGCCATCAGTGATCTAGGACTAAACACAGATACGCAGTATTTT

d_gene: -
abundance: -
v_gene: TRBV29-1
j_gene: TRBJ2-2
CDR3aa: CSVDRGGTGELFF
CDR3nt: TGCAGCGTTGACAGGGGGGGCACCGGGGAGCTGTTTTTT

d_gene: TRBD1
abundance: -
v_gene: TRBV5-1
j_gene: TRBJ2-3
CDR3aa: CASSPDRGLSDTQYF
CDR3nt: TGCGCCAGCAGCCCCGACAGGGGGCTGTCAGATACGCAGTATTTT

d_gene: -
abundance: few
v_gene: TRBV19
j_gene: TRBJ1-1
CDR3aa: CASRAGTEAFF
CDR3nt: TGTGCCAGTAGAGCCGGCACTGAAGCTTTCTTT

d_gene: -
abundance: -
v_gene: TRBV6-1
j_gene: TRBJ2-2
CDR3aa: CASTTGPLGTGELFF
CDR3nt: TGTGCCAGCACCACAGGGCCCCTCGGAACCGGGGAGCTGTTTTTT

d_gene: -
abundance: -
v_gene: TRBV5-6
j_gene: TRBJ1-3
CDR3aa: CASSLAGGDSGNTIYF
CDR3nt: TGTGCCAGCAGCTTGGCTGGGGGCGACTCTGGAAACACCATATATTTT

d_gene: -
abundance: once
v_gene: TRBV18
j_gene: TRBJ2-5
CDR3aa: CASSGPGGQETQYF
CDR3nt: TGTGCCAGCTCAGGACCTGGCGGCCAAGAGACCCAGTACTTC

d_gene: TRBD1
abundance: once
v_gene: TRBV5-6
j_gene: TRBJ2-1
CDR3aa: CASSLGSLQGAWDNEQFF
CDR3nt: TGTGCCAGCAGCTTGGGATCCCTCCAGGGGGCTTGGGACAATGAGCAGTTCTTC

d_gene: TRBD1
abundance: -
v_gene: TRBV5-6
j_gene: TRBJ1-2
CDR3aa: CASSLGDRGSNYGYTF
CDR3nt: TGTGCCAGCAGCTTGGGGGACAGGGGGTCGAACTATGGCTACACCTTC

d_gene: -
abundance: -
v_gene: TRBV7-9
j_gene: TRBJ2-7
CDR3aa: CASGRDSPGGEQYF
CDR3nt: TGTGCCAGCGGACGGGACTCACCTGGGGGCGAGCAGTACTTC

d_gene: -
abundance: -
v_gene: TRBV6-1
j_gene: TRBJ1-3
CDR3aa: CASTDSSGNTIYF
CDR3nt: TGTGCCAGCACGGACAGCTCTGGAAACACCATATATTTT

d_gene: -
abundance: -
v_gene: TRBV5-6
j_gene: TRBJ1-4
CDR3aa: CASSLWQGREKLFF
CDR3nt: TGTGCCAGCAGCTTGTGGCAGGGACGTGAAAAACTGTTTTTT

d_gene: TRBD1
abundance: -
v_gene: TRBV18
j_gene: TRBJ2-7
CDR3aa: CASSPRDRGVSYEQYF
CDR3nt: TGTGCCAGCTCACCACGAGACAGGGGGGTTTCCTACGAGCAGTACTTC

d_gene: -
abundance: -
v_gene: TRBV29-1
j_gene: TRBJ1-2
CDR3aa: CSVGDEAYGYTF
CDR3nt: TGCAGCGTTGGGGACGAGGCGTATGGCTACACCTTC

d_gene: -
abundance: -
v_gene: TRBV5-6
j_gene: TRBJ2-3
CDR3aa: CASSLLWTETSTDTQYF
CDR3nt: TGTGCCAGCAGCTTGTTGTGGACGGAGACTAGCACAGATACGCAGTATTTT

d_gene: TRBD1
abundance: -
v_gene: TRBV7-9
j_gene: TRBJ2-7
CDR3aa: CASSLLYRGQDEQYF
CDR3nt: TGTGCCAGCAGCTTATTGTACAGGGGGCAAGACGAGCAGTACTTC

d_gene: TRBD1
abundance: few
v_gene: TRBV28
j_gene: TRBJ1-1
CDR3aa: CASSLPGGRENTEAFF
CDR3nt: TGTGCCAGCAGTTTACCAGGGGGTAGGGAGAACACTGAAGCTTTCTTT

d_gene: TRBD1
abundance: -
v_gene: TRBV19
j_gene: TRBJ2-7
CDR3aa: CASSIRTGVFDGSYEQYF
CDR3nt: TGTGCCAGTAGTATCAGGACAGGCGTTTTCGACGGCTCCTACGAGCAGTACTTC